These 2 T cell receptor beta chains came from one sample sequenced in a study of blood T cell repertoires in COVID-19. Profiling relied on immunoSEQ multiplex PCR, and the TCRdb table lists in-frame clones only, not all of them. This sample yields about 150,000 clones, of which more than 75% are seen a single time; about 2% belongs to the top ten. Source material: peripheral blood. Source of these receptors: a man between 65 and 80 years old with acute or convalescent COVID-19.

This clone was seen repeatedly, ten times or more. The chain combines TRBV10-3 with TRBJ2-1; possibly TRBD2 for D (5 bases). V was cut by 2 bases and J by 7 bases, with 9 bases left in between. Per germline, CDR1 ENHRY and CDR2 SYGVKD. The CDR3 is made up of 13 amino acids. The CDR3 nucleotides read TGTGCCATCAGTGAGCAAAAGCGGAATGAGCAGTTCTTC. It yields the protein CAISEQKRNEQFF.

V is TRBV18 and J is TRBJ2-5; TRBD1 aligns across 9 bases. V lost 3 bases to trimming and J lost 4 bases; unmatched junction nucleotides: 12. In germline, CDR1 is KGHSH, CDR2 LQKENI. The CDR3 totals 17 residues. DNA for the CDR3: TGTGCCAGCTCACCGCCGACCGGGACAGGGTTGTCAGAGACCCAGTACTTC. Translated, it gives CASSPPTGTGLSETQYF.